The present T cell receptor (beta chain) was sequenced within a study of naive and memory T cell subsets. Germline loops: CDR1 LGHDT, CDR2 YNNKEL (reference sequence). The CDR3 is made up of 14 amino acids. Trimming pared 0 bases from V and 5 bases from J, leaving 10 bases between. Both TRBC1 and TRBC2 were covered by a beta constant-region primer of two equimolar oligonucleotides. TCRdb passed the UMI-ligation and nested PCR reads through MiXCR, listing each CDR3 protein once. The sample lists approximately 140,000 distinct CDR3 sequences, about 15% occurring once. Overall study results and limits: Over 95% of naive TCR sequences appeared only once, unlike memory subsets. TCR counts from RNA may reflect activation-linked expression changes. A few larger clonotypes appeared in naive repertoires, especially CD8, possibly memory cells re-expressing CD45RA.

In this sample, this clonotype turned up a few times. What it binds is not known. The sequenced sample consisted of naive CD4+ T cells from blood. The chain has TRBV3-1 and TRBJ2-5; TRBD2 is a possible D gene (5 bases). This clonotype was sampled from a human donor in good health. CDR3 protein: CASSQDEWRETQYF. CDR3 nucleotides: TGTGCCAGCAGCCAAGATGAGTGGAGGGAGACCCAGTACTTC.